These 26 T cell receptor beta chains originate from one sample sequenced in a study of T cell changes during pregnancy in multiple sclerosis. Profiling relied on immunoSEQ multiplex PCR, and the TCRdb table lists in-frame clones only, not all of them. This repertoire shows approximately 98,000 clones, roughly 94% found once; its top ten account for about 2%. The sequences come from peripheral blood, collected after pregnancy. These receptors all stem from a female donor in good health, enrolled as a control in a pregnancy study.

The chain recombines TRBV9 with TRBJ2-3; maybe TRBD1 (6 bases). The CDR3 sequence is 16 residues long. Trimming cost V 0 bases and J 4 bases, with 15 bases left between them. CDR1 and CDR2 (germline): SGDLS, YYNGEE. The CDR3 sequence is CASSVGQGQFSDTQYF. CDR3 coding DNA: TGTGCCAGCAGCGTAGGGCAGGGGCAATTTTCAGATACGCAGTATTTT.

This clone was detected once. The chain employs TRBV9 and TRBJ2-2; D is perhaps TRBD1 (6 bases). CDR3 length: 16 amino acids. Per the germline V gene, CDR1 is SGDLS and CDR2 is YYNGEE. Trimming left V 4 bases short and J 4 bases short, with 17 bases between. The CDR3 loop is CASSPRGAGATGELFF. Written as DNA, the CDR3 is TGTGCCAGCAGCCCGAGAGGGGCAGGGGCCACCGGGGAGCTGTTTTTT. The full variable domain, rest sourced from reference TRBV9 and TRBJ2-2, is DSGVTQTPKHLITATGQRVTLRCSPRSGDLSVYWYQQSLDQGLQFLIQYYNGEERAKGNILERFSAQQFPDLHSELNLSSLELGDSALYFCASSPRGAGATGELFFGEGSRLTVL.

CDR3 coding DNA: TGCGCCAGCAGTAATACAGGGGAATGGGGCTACGAGCAGTACTTC. Encoded protein: CASSNTGEWGYEQYF. V gene TRBV10-2 combines with J gene TRBJ2-7; 7 bases align to TRBD1. The germline CDR1 and CDR2 sequences are WSHSY and SAAADI. V lost 5 bases, J lost 3 bases, and 10 bases stayed unmatched. The CDR3 consists of 15 residues.

This clone was picked up one time. The CDR3 DNA reads TGTGCCAGCAGCGCCGCCGGGACAGGGCGTGAGCAGTTCTTC. Encoded protein: CASSAAGTGREQFF. The chain couples TRBV7-8 to TRBJ2-1; 9 bases align to TRBD1. Per germline, CDR1 SGHVS and CDR2 FQNEAQ. This CDR3 is 14 amino acids long. V lost 5 bases to trimming and J lost 9 bases; unmatched junction nucleotides: 8.

This chain uses TRBV28 with TRBJ2-1, with 12 nucleotides matching TRBD2. Germline CDR1 MDHEN, CDR2 SYDVKM. V dropped 7 bases and J dropped 6; count of bases not matched to a gene: 7. The CDR3 loop spans 15 amino acids. The CDR3 spells CASIPLAGGPNEQFF. For the CDR3, the DNA is TGTGCCAGCATCCCCCTAGCGGGAGGGCCCAATGAGCAGTTCTTC.

The rearrangement links TRBV6-4 to TRBJ1-5; the D gene is possibly TRBD1 (6 bases). This CDR3 has 16 residues. Trimming cost V 9 bases and J 6 bases, with 24 bases left between them. CDR1 is MRHNA, CDR2 SNTAGT, per germline. The CDR3 DNA reads as TGTGCCAGTGAGGGGGTGGTAGCGAAAGGGGGTCAGCCCCAGCATTTT. Amino acids: CASEGVVAKGGQPQHF.

This clone appeared once. The V call is TRBV6-5, the J call TRBJ1-2; D is unresolved. Trimming took 0 bases from V and 5 from J, leaving 7 bases between them. Looked up from germline, CDR1 is MNHEY and CDR2 is SVGAGI. The length of the CDR3 is 13 residues. The CDR3, as DNA: TGTGCCAGCAGTTACTCGATACAGTATGGCTACACCTTC. As protein: CASSYSIQYGYTF.

The J gene is TRBJ2-1, the V gene TRBV27; D unclear. This CDR3 has 17 residues. V lost 5 bases and J 5 bases, leaving 22 bases between the germline ends. Germline V gives CDR1 MNHEY, CDR2 SMNVEV (reference sequence). For the CDR3, the DNA is TGTGCCAGCAGTCCGTTGTTGTCGGGTTTTGTGAACAATGAGCAGTTCTTC. It yields the protein CASSPLLSGFVNNEQFF.

J is TRBJ2-3 and V is TRBV14; possible D gene TRBD2, 6 bases. Per the germline V gene, CDR1 is SGHDN and CDR2 is FVKESK. Deletions cut 4 bases from V and 0 bases from J, with 11 bases between. The CDR3 length is 15 residues. The chain's CDR3 is CASSPRETSTDTQYF. The CDR3 region has the DNA TGTGCCAGCAGCCCTCGGGAGACCAGCACAGATACGCAGTATTTT.

The gene calls are TRBV6-5 and TRBJ1-1, with a weak D call TRBD1 (6 bases). This CDR3 contains 12 residues. The germline gives CDR1 MNHEY, CDR2 SVGAGI. Trimming cost V 11 bases and J 1 base, with 11 bases left between them. The CDR3 region has the DNA TGTGCCGTAAAACAGGGGAACACTGAAGCTTTCTTT. Its protein is CAVKQGNTEAFF.

The CDR3 spells CASSALENEQFF. The CDR3 region has the DNA TGCGCCAGCAGCGCCCTTGAGAATGAGCAGTTCTTC. V is TRBV4-1 and J is TRBJ2-1; D not resolved. From germline, CDR1 is MGHRA and CDR2 YSYEKL. The CDR3 is made up of 12 amino acids. The germline V and J ends were trimmed by 5 bases and 7 bases, with 9 bases remaining between them.

The J gene is TRBJ2-5, the V gene TRBV11-2; 12 nucleotides match TRBD2. The CDR3 length is 16 residues. In germline, CDR1 is SGHAT, CDR2 FQNNGV. V trimming: 1 base; J trimming: 5 bases; junction bases outside the gene matches: 5. The CDR3 region is CASSLGTSGTRETQYF. Here the CDR3 DNA reads TGTGCCAGCAGCTTAGGGACTAGCGGGACGAGGGAGACCCAGTACTTC.

The genes are TRBV29-1 and TRBJ1-2, with D hard to call. Germline V gives CDR1 SQVTM, CDR2 ANQGSEA. The V end lost 2 bases, the J end lost 0 bases, and 4 bases lay between the germline ends. The CDR3 is 12 residues long. Here the CDR3 DNA reads TGCAGCGTTGAAAATACTAACTATGGCTACACCTTC. This codes for CSVENTNYGYTF.

In this sample, this clone turned up once. The V gene is TRBV6-6, the J gene TRBJ1-5; D is ambiguous. Trimming left V 6 bases short and J 7 bases short, with 13 bases between. Germline CDR1 and CDR2: MNHNY and SVGAGI (reference sequence). This CDR3 has 13 amino acids. CDR3 nucleotide sequence: TGTGCCAGCAGCCTCCGAGGAGGCCAGCCCCAGCATTTT. Protein sequence: CASSLRGGQPQHF.

Only a few counts were recorded for this clone. The chain has TRBV28 and TRBJ2-1, with 9 bases that match TRBD1. The CDR3 contains 15 residues. V lost 4 bases to trimming and J lost 4 bases; unmatched junction nucleotides: 5. CDR1 and CDR2 from the germline V gene are MDHEN and SYDVKM. The CDR3 DNA is TGTGCCAGCAGTTCTCCGGGACAGGGTTACAATGAGCAGTTCTTC. Its protein product is CASSSPGQGYNEQFF.

This sequence joins TRBV9 and TRBJ1-6; D is unresolved. V lost 1 base to trimming and J lost 7 bases, with 12 bases between them. Germline lookup yields CDR1 SGDLS and CDR2 YYNGEE. The CDR3 loop spans 15 amino acids. CDR3 loop: CASSVMGLENSPLHF. Here the CDR3 DNA reads TGTGCCAGCAGCGTAATGGGTTTGGAGAATTCACCCCTCCACTTT.

The genes are TRBV18 and TRBJ2-3, with 9 bases identical to TRBD2. V was pared by 2 bases and J by 4 bases, with 13 bases of the junction left unmatched. This CDR3 has 18 residues. CDR1 is KGHSH, CDR2 LQKENI, per germline. In nucleotides, the CDR3 is TGTGCCAGCTCACCAATGACCCCCGGGGCGGGGGGGGCAGATACGCAGTATTTT. It codes for CASSPMTPGAGGADTQYF.

This clone was recorded only once. The gene calls are TRBV7-2 and TRBJ2-7, with D tentatively TRBD2 (5 bases). The V gene lost 5 bases and the J gene lost 3 bases, with 8 bases spanning the gap. CDR3 length equals 12 residues. Germline V CDR1 and CDR2: SGHTA, FQGNSA. CDR3 sequence: CASSPGLYEQYF. The CDR3 DNA is TGTGCCAGCAGCCCCGGACTCTACGAGCAGTACTTC.

This chain uses TRBV7-8 with TRBJ2-7; 11 nucleotides align to TRBD2. Germline CDR1 SGHVS, CDR2 FQNEAQ. V lost 5 bases, J lost 4 bases, and 10 bases stayed unmatched. The CDR3 is 16 residues long. The DNA of the CDR3 is TGTGCCAGCAGCCCCCAGCCGGGACTAGCGGCTTACGAGCAGTACTTC. Encoded protein: CASSPQPGLAAYEQYF.

The V call is TRBV4-2, the J call TRBJ2-5, with D possibly matching TRBD2 (5 bases). The CDR3 contains 13 residues. Trimming took 6 bases from V and 5 from J, leaving 13 bases between them. CDR1 and CDR2 (germline): LGHNA, YNFKEQ. The CDR3 nucleotides read TGTGCCAGCAGTAGAACTGGCGGGGAGACCCAGTACTTC. Translated: CASSRTGGETQYF.

The chain couples TRBV4-1 to TRBJ1-2; 7 positions agree with TRBD1. CDR3 length: 15 residues. After removal of 0 bases from V and 5 bases from J, the junction contained 6 bases not matched to a gene. Germline V gene sequence: CDR1 MGHRA, CDR2 YSYEKL. The CDR3 DNA sequence: TGCGCCAGCAGCCAAGAGGGACAGAATTCATATGGCTACACCTTC. Translating gives CASSQEGQNSYGYTF.

The J gene is TRBJ2-4, the V gene TRBV10-3; the D gene is possibly TRBD1 (6 bases). V gave up 10 bases and J gave up 2 bases, with 18 bases separating them. CDR1 and CDR2 (germline): ENHRY, SYGVKD. The CDR3 spans 15 residues. The CDR3 DNA follows: TGTGCCACCAAGTCGACAGGAGTCACCAAAAACATTCAGTACTTC. Residues: CATKSTGVTKNIQYF.

The rearrangement uses TRBV19 and TRBJ2-7; D perhaps matches TRBD1 (6 bases). V lost 2 bases, J lost 4 bases, and 12 bases lay in between. CDR1 LNHDA and CDR2 SQIVND come from the germline V gene (reference sequence). This CDR3 region has 14 residues. The CDR3: CASSIRTVAYEQYF. Written as DNA, the CDR3 is TGTGCCAGTAGTATAAGGACAGTGGCATACGAGCAGTACTTC.

This sequence joins TRBV10-3 and TRBJ2-7, with 11 bases identical to TRBD1. V dropped 10 bases and J dropped 4; count of bases not matched to a gene: 3. The CDR3 totals 12 residues. Germline CDR1 is ENHRY and CDR2 is SYGVKD. In nucleotides, the CDR3 is TGTGCCACGGGACAGGGGGATTACGAGCAGTACTTC. This translates into CATGQGDYEQYF.

The chain employs TRBV11-2 and TRBJ2-5; 10 bases align to TRBD2. The CDR3 runs to 13 residues. V shed 0 bases, J shed 13 bases, and the junction held 5 bases outside the gene matches. Germline V CDR1 and CDR2: SGHAT, FQNNGV. The CDR3 protein is CASSLEASGGPYF. The DNA of the CDR3 is TGTGCCAGCAGCTTAGAAGCTAGCGGGGGCCCGTACTTC.

The chain joins TRBV7-5 to TRBJ1-3; the DNA was not compared with TRBD1, the D call given in the table. TRBV7-5 has pseudogene status. There are 20 residues in the CDR3. CDR3 in amino acids: CARSPGGCPGQQISGNTIYF. CDR3 in DNA: TGTGCCAGAAGCCCAGGGGGATGCCCGGGACAGCAAATTTCTGGAAACACCATATATTTT.